The 18 T cell receptor beta chains given below trace back to one sample, sequenced in a study of T cell responses to AZD1222 COVID-19 vaccine. Assay: immunoSEQ multiplex PCR; the TCRdb copy retains only in-frame clones and omits some. The sample includes more than 140,000 clones, about nine tenths seen only once; the top ten take about 3.2%. Specimen: peripheral blood, collected on day 0 of MenACWY control vaccination. These receptors originate from an adult in good health.

V and J are TRBV19 and TRBJ1-5; perhaps TRBD1 as D (6 bases). The CDR3 is made up of 16 amino acids. The V and J ends lost 5 bases and 0 bases respectively, with 14 bases between them. Germline V gene data show CDR1 as LNHDA and CDR2 as SQIVND (reference sequence). The CDR3 nucleotides are TGTGCCAGTAGTCCTTGGGGACACCGTAGCAATCAGCCCCAGCATTTT. Translated: CASSPWGHRSNQPQHF.

The rearrangement links TRBV11-3 to TRBJ1-1; 7 nucleotides match TRBD1. With V trimmed by 7 bases and J by 0 bases, 5 bases remained unmatched. The CDR3 sequence is 14 residues long. From germline, CDR1 is SGHNT and CDR2 YENEEA. The CDR3 region has the DNA TGTGCCAGCACATGGACAGGCATGAACACTGAAGCTTTCTTT. This sequence encodes CASTWTGMNTEAFF.

V and J are TRBV18 and TRBJ1-1; perhaps TRBD1 as D (5 bases). CDR1 KGHSH and CDR2 LQKENI come from the germline V gene. V lost 0 bases and J 4 bases, leaving 12 bases between the germline ends. This CDR3 has 15 amino acids. The CDR3 loop reads CASSPPSGRATEAFF. CDR3 sequence (DNA): TGTGCCAGCTCACCACCCTCGGGACGGGCCACTGAAGCTTTCTTT.

The chain combines TRBV14 with TRBJ1-1, with D hard to call. Deletions cut 0 bases from V and 1 base from J, with 3 bases between. The CDR3 is 13 amino acids. Germline V CDR1 and CDR2: SGHDN, FVKESK. The CDR3 bases are TGTGCCAGCAGCCAAGAACGGAACACTGAAGCTTTCTTT. Translated, it gives CASSQERNTEAFF.

The genes are TRBV4-2 and TRBJ2-1; no clear D. V was trimmed by 4 bases and J by 8 bases, leaving 9 bases between them. This CDR3 region has 12 residues. Germline CDR1 and CDR2: LGHNA and YNFKEQ. CDR3 residues: CASSRLSDEQFF. The CDR3 DNA reads TGTGCCAGCAGCCGCCTCAGTGATGAGCAGTTCTTC.

This chain joins TRBV30 and TRBJ1-2; no clear D gene. Germline CDR1 reads GTSNPN; CDR2 reads SVGIG (reference sequence). The CDR3 is made up of 12 amino acids. V lost 1 base, J lost 1 base, and 4 bases lay in between. CDR3 protein: CAWSEINYGYTF. The CDR3 nucleotides read TGTGCCTGGAGTGAAATTAACTATGGCTACACCTTC.

The chain is built from TRBV28 and TRBJ1-1; D might be TRBD1 (6 bases). The CDR3 has 14 amino acids. Trimming removed 5 bases from V and 4 bases from J, with 14 bases in between. Germline V CDR1 and CDR2: MDHEN, SYDVKM. CDR3 coding DNA: TGTGCCAGCAGTCCAGCGGGGGGGGCCACTGAAGCTTTCTTT. It encodes CASSPAGGATEAFF.

The chain carries TRBV28 and TRBJ1-5, with 8 nucleotides matching TRBD1. The germline gives CDR1 MDHEN, CDR2 SYDVKM. There are 15 residues in the CDR3. V was clipped by 1 base and J by 3 bases; unmatched bases: 2. CDR3 DNA sequence: TGTGCCAGCAGTTTATTGACAGGGGTCAATCAGCCCCAGCATTTT. Translated, it gives CASSLLTGVNQPQHF.

This sequence joins TRBV9 and TRBJ1-2; D remains ambiguous. This CDR3 comprises 10 residues. The V gene's germline CDR1 is SGDLS and CDR2 YYNGEE. Trimming cost V 6 bases and J 13 bases, with 13 bases left between them. This CDR3 is CASMGRRATF. As DNA, the CDR3 is TGTGCCAGCATGGGTAGGAGAGCCACCTTC. Variable domain in full (rest from reference TRBV9 and TRBJ1-2): DSGVTQTPKHLITATGQRVTLRCSPRSGDLSVYWYQQSLDQGLQFLIQYYNGEERAKGNILERFSAQQFPDLHSELNLSSLELGDSALYFCASMGRRATFGSGTRLTVV.

The chain uses TRBV24-1 and TRBJ1-6; no firm D call. There are 14 residues in the CDR3. Trimming removed 4 bases at V and 5 bases at J, with 8 bases between. Germline V CDR1 and CDR2: KGHDR, SFDVKD. The CDR3: CATSERIDNSPLHF. The CDR3 nucleotides are TGTGCCACCAGTGAACGGATTGATAATTCACCCCTCCACTTT.

This clone was seen once. The chain carries TRBV6-5 and TRBJ1-4, with D maybe TRBD1 (6 bases). Germline V gene data show CDR1 as MNHEY and CDR2 as SVGAGI. CDR3 length equals 15 residues. The V end was cut by 4 bases, the J end by 4 bases, with 13 bases between. The CDR3 DNA reads TGTGCCAGCAGTTCGAGGGGGGCCTTTAATGAAAAACTGTTTTTT. This encodes CASSSRGAFNEKLFF.

This clone was observed a few times. The chain joins TRBV27 to TRBJ2-1; possible D gene TRBD2, 6 bases. V dropped 6 bases and J dropped 0 bases, with 18 bases sitting between them. In germline, CDR1 is MNHEY, CDR2 SMNVEV (reference sequence). The CDR3 has 17 residues. CDR3 DNA sequence: TGTGCCAGCAGAAACCCTGCTAGCGTTTCCTCCTACAATGAGCAGTTCTTC. Translation: CASRNPASVSSYNEQFF.

The chain links TRBV6-6 to TRBJ1-4; D remains unclear. V lost 5 bases, J lost 7 bases, and 14 bases lay in between. CDR1 and CDR2 (germline): MNHNY, SVGAGI (reference sequence). CDR3 length: 14 amino acids. The CDR3 is CASSPRMGSEKLFF. CDR3 nucleotides: TGTGCCAGCAGTCCCCGGATGGGATCTGAAAAACTGTTTTTT.

Only one count was recorded for this clone. This chain uses TRBV3-1 (or the pseudogene TRBV3-2) with TRBJ1-5; a weak D match, TRBD1 (5 bases). The CDR3 sequence is 18 residues long. Germline V gives CDR1 LGHDT, CDR2 YNNKEL (reference sequence). V lost 4 bases, J lost 5 bases, and 24 bases lay in between. CDR3 in amino acids: CASSPGPPRWASYQPQHF. The CDR3 bases are TGTGCCAGCAGCCCGGGACCGCCCCGGTGGGCCTCCTATCAGCCCCAGCATTTT.

There are a few counts of this clone. The V gene is TRBV7-3, the J gene TRBJ2-6, with TRBD2 as a possible D gene (6 bases). Trimming pared 0 bases from V and 2 bases from J, leaving 8 bases between. The CDR3 is 16 residues long. CDR1 is SGHTA and CDR2 is FQGTGA in the germline V gene. As DNA, the CDR3 is TGTGCCAGCAGCTTAACGGTAGCGGCTGGGGCCAACGTCCTGACTTTC. It codes for CASSLTVAAGANVLTF. The variable domain in full, with the rest retrieved from reference TRBV7-3 and TRBJ2-6, is GAGVSQTPSNKVTEKGKYVELRCDPISGHTALYWYRQSLGQGPEFLIYFQGTGAADDSGLPNDRFFAVRPEGSVSTLKIQRTERGDSAVYLCASSLTVAAGANVLTFGAGSRLTVL.

V and J are TRBV10-3 and TRBJ1-3; D not resolved. Looked up from germline, CDR1 is ENHRY and CDR2 is SYGVKD. The CDR3 sequence is 14 residues long. V was pared by 3 bases and J by 0 bases, with 6 bases between. The CDR3 region is CAISDQSSGNTIYF. CDR3 nucleotide sequence: TGTGCCATCAGTGATCAGAGCTCTGGAAACACCATATATTTT.

The rearrangement uses TRBV7-2 and TRBJ2-2; D is unclear. V was trimmed by 5 bases and J by 7 bases, leaving 8 bases between them. CDR1 is SGHTA, CDR2 FQGNSA, per germline. The CDR3 loop spans 12 amino acids. For the CDR3, the DNA is TGTGCCAGCAGCCCTACGAACGGGGAGCTGTTTTTT. Its protein product is CASSPTNGELFF.

The chain employs TRBV30 and TRBJ1-1; 8 positions match TRBD1. The CDR3 contains 11 residues. V trimming: 5 bases; J trimming: 9 bases; junction bases outside the gene matches: 5. Germline values: CDR1 GTSNPN, CDR2 SVGIG (reference sequence). CDR3 nucleotide sequence: TGTGCCTGGGGACAGGGACGGAAAGCTTTCTTT. Translated, it gives CAWGQGRKAFF.